This T cell receptor beta chain came from a study of beta chain features in type 1 diabetes. Whole-study results and caveats: Patients with Type 1 diabetes showed moderately but significantly shorter TCRB CDR3s in all four CD4+ subsets. At VDJ recombination sites, type 1 diabetes patients had fewer insertions and more deleted nucleotides.

CDR1 SGHDN and CDR2 FVKESK come from the germline V gene. Trimming pared 4 bases from V and 5 bases from J, leaving 8 bases between. The CDR3 spans 12 residues. cDNA synthesis used the whole RNA isolate, giving expressed TCRB sequences. Only in-frame clones appear in the TCRdb table, and some are missing; sequencing was by immunoSEQ multiplex PCR. The sample shows about 340,000 clones, 8% of them seen only once. This clone was seen repeatedly, ten times or more. Its target is not known. The chain couples TRBV14 to TRBJ2-5; the D is unclear. Sequencing was carried out using central memory CD4+ T cells from blood. The TCR originated in a woman under 30 in good health. The DNA for the CDR3 is TGTGCCAGCAGCCCGGCAAGGGAGACCCAGTACTTC. Translating it yields CASSPARETQYF.